The clone carrying this TCR beta chain has a handful of counts. Its matching antigen is unknown. Absent ophthalmopathy progression within 18 months defined stable Graves' hyperthyroidism. Lactation, pregnancy, other autoimmune disease or uncontrolled infection led to exclusion of patients. Regions amplified from RNA transcripts were the TCR beta CDR3 regions. In the first-round RT-PCR of the TCR CDR3, the HTBI primer set was used. TCRdb itself ran the multiplex PCR reads through MiXCR, one entry per CDR3 protein. Among roughly 750,000 distinct CDR3 sequences listed, 15% to 20% were seen once. With 4 bases removed from V and 1 base from J, the gap between germline ends came to 19 bases. The CDR3 runs 17 residues. The V gene's germline CDR1 is LGHDT and CDR2 YNNKEL (reference sequence). This sample is drawn from a study of T cells in Graves' hyperthyroidism and ophthalmopathy. For the study at large: Peripheral blood was collected at initial diagnosis, before any treatment. Study-wide results and caveats: A model of 13 V-J pairs discriminated ophthalmopathy from stable hyperthyroidism.

Sequencing used blood. The receptor was isolated from a man aged 18 to 29 with Graves' hyperthyroidism. The V call is TRBV3-1, the J call TRBJ2-5, with D possibly being TRBD2 (6 bases). The CDR3 sequence: CASSPVRGAGLQETQYF. The CDR3 DNA sequence: TGTGCCAGCAGCCCCGTCAGAGGAGCGGGCCTCCAAGAGACCCAGTACTTC.